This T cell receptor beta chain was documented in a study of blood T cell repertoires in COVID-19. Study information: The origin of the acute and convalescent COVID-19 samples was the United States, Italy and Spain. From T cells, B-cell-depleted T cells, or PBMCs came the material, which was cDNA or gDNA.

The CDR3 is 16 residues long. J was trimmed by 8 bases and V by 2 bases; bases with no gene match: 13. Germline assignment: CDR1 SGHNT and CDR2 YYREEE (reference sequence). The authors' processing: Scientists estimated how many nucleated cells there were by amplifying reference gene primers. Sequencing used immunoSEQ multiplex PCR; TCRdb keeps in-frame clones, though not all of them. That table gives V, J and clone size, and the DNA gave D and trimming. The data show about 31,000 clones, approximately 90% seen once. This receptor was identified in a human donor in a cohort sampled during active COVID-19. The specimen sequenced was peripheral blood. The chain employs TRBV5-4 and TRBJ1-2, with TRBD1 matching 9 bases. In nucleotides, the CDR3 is TGTGCCAGCAGCTTCTGGATTTCACAGGGGGCGGGAGGCTACACCTTC. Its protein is CASSFWISQGAGGYTF.